Each of the 7 T cell receptor beta chains below was sequenced from the same sample in a study of monozygotic twins with cystic fibrosis. Sequenced by immunoSEQ multiplex PCR; TCRdb stores in-frame clones only, minus some. The table lists 36,000 or so clones, about 90% of them singletons. The specimen was blood. These receptors came from a boy between 2 and 10 years old with cystic fibrosis.

This chain uses TRBV9 with TRBJ1-1; 7 bases match TRBD1. Germline trimming cut 4 bases from V and 1 base from J; bases unmatched to any gene: 10. Germline values: CDR1 SGDLS, CDR2 YYNGEE. The CDR3 extends over 16 amino acids. In DNA form, the CDR3 reads TGTGCCAGCAGCCCTCACACAGGGGCCGCGAACACTGAAGCTTTCTTT. Translated, it gives CASSPHTGAANTEAFF.

The CDR3 is CASSRQGSTDTQYF. For the CDR3, the DNA is TGCGCCAGCAGCCGACAGGGGTCCACAGATACGCAGTATTTT. This chain links TRBV5-1 with TRBJ2-3; TRBD1 matches 8 bases. The CDR3 totals 14 residues. Germline CDR1 reads SGHRS; CDR2 reads YFSETQ. With 4 bases clipped from V and 2 bases from J, the junction kept 3 bases outside the gene matches. Variable domain in full (rest from reference TRBV5-1 and TRBJ2-3): KAGVTQTPRYLIKTRGQQVTLSCSPISGHRSVSWYQQTPGQGLQFLFEYFSETQRNKGNFPGRFSGRQFSNSRSEMNVSTLELGDSALYLCASSRQGSTDTQYFGPGTRLTVL.

The V call is TRBV5-1, the J call TRBJ2-3; D is possibly TRBD1 (6 bases). The CDR3 sequence is 15 residues long. V was cut by 1 base and J by 4 bases, with 13 bases left in between. Per the germline V gene, CDR1 is SGHRS and CDR2 is YFSETQ. CDR3 sequence: CASSLWQGSADTQYF. Written as DNA, the CDR3 is TGCGCCAGCAGCTTGTGGCAGGGGAGTGCAGATACGCAGTATTTT.

The chain carries TRBV7-3 and TRBJ1-4; weak D call: TRBD1 (6 bases). The length of the CDR3 is 15 residues. V lost 1 base to trimming and J lost 5 bases, with 11 bases between them. CDR1 is SGHTA and CDR2 is FQGTGA in the germline V gene. In DNA, the CDR3 is TGTGCCAGCAGCTTAAGTATGGGACACAATGAAAAACTGTTTTTT. Protein product: CASSLSMGHNEKLFF. The whole variable domain, remainder taken from reference TRBV7-3 and TRBJ1-4, is GAGVSQTPSNKVTEKGKYVELRCDPISGHTALYWYRQSLGQGPEFLIYFQGTGAADDSGLPNDRFFAVRPEGSVSTLKIQRTERGDSAVYLCASSLSMGHNEKLFFGSGTQLSVL.

This clone was recorded once. The rearrangement joins TRBV18 to TRBJ2-4; tentatively, D is TRBD1 or TRBD2 (5 bases each). Trimming took 2 bases from V and 13 from J, leaving 18 bases between them. The germline V gene encodes CDR1 KGHSH and CDR2 LQKENI. The CDR3 length is 14 residues. The CDR3 bases are TGTGCCAGCTCACCAAAAAAGGGGACCGAGGACCAGTACTTC. Its protein product is CASSPKKGTEDQYF.

The J gene is TRBJ1-2, the V gene TRBV5-5; 9 bases are shared with TRBD1. Germline V gene lookup returns CDR1 SGHKS and CDR2 YYEKEE (reference sequence). The ends lost 1 base at V and 2 bases at J; junction bases unmatched: 12. The CDR3 runs 18 residues. In nucleotides, the CDR3 is TGTGCCAGCAGCTTGTCACTGACAGGGGGAATCCTAAACTATGGCTACACCTTC. Protein product: CASSLSLTGGILNYGYTF. Variable domain in full (rest from reference TRBV5-5 and TRBJ1-2): DAGVTQSPTHLIKTRGQQVTLRCSPISGHKSVSWYQQVLGQGPQFIFQYYEKEERGRGNFPDRFSARQFPNYSSELNVNALLLGDSALYLCASSLSLTGGILNYGYTFGSGTRLTVV.

The V and J genes are TRBV5-6 and TRBJ1-1; no clear D gene. The CDR3 runs 13 residues. Looked up from germline, CDR1 is SGHDT and CDR2 is YYEEEE. The V end was cut by 0 bases, the J end by 5 bases, with 8 bases between. CDR3 bases: TGTGCCAGCAGCTTGGCCTCGGAGACTGAAGCTTTCTTT. Translating it yields CASSLASETEAFF. The whole variable domain, remainder taken from reference TRBV5-6 and TRBJ1-1, is DAGVTQSPTHLIKTRGQQVTLRCSPKSGHDTVSWYQQALGQGPQFIFQYYEEEERQRGNFPDRFSGHQFPNYSSELNVNALLLGDSALYLCASSLASETEAFFGQGTRLTVV.